The entry below gives a single T cell receptor (beta chain) sequence along with its context. Its antigen is not known. Clones were sequenced by immunoSEQ multiplex PCR, and TCRdb holds only the in-frame ones, with some missing. The sample holds tens of thousands of clones; over 70% are singletons and the top ten take 0.3% to 0.45%. Per germline, CDR1 SEHNR and CDR2 FQNEAQ (reference sequence). V lost 4 bases to trimming and J lost 0 bases; unmatched junction nucleotides: 5. CDR3 length equals 15 residues. These data are taken from a study of OX40 agonist ivuxolimab in advanced cancers. Background on the study: Patients were 82.7% male with ages roughly 23 to 79, mean about 65.

Study-level findings and limits: Dosing at 0.1 to 3.0 mg/kg was accompanied by clonal expansion of CD4+ and CD8+ blood T cells by week 6.

The chain couples TRBV7-9 to TRBJ2-7, with 8 bases fitting TRBD2. This material consisted of CD4+ or CD8+ T cells sorted from blood, taken in a trial of the OX40 agonist ivuxolimab. The clonotype comes from an adult with an advanced solid tumor such as melanoma, head and neck, liver or kidney cancer. The CDR3 DNA is TGTGCCAGCAGCTCTAGCGGGCGTAGCTCCTACGAGCAGTACTTC. This codes for CASSSSGRSSYEQYF.